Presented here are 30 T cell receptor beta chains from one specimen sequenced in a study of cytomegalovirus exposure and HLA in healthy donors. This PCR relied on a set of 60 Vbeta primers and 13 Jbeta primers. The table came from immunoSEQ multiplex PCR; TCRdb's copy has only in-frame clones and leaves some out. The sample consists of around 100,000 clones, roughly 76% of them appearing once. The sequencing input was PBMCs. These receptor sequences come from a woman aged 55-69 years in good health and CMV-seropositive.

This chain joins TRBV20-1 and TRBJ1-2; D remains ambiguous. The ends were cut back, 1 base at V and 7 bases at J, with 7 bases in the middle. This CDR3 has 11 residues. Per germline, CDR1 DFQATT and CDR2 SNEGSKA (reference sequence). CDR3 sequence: CSARVQVGYTF. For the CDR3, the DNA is TGCAGTGCTAGAGTTCAGGTTGGCTACACCTTC.

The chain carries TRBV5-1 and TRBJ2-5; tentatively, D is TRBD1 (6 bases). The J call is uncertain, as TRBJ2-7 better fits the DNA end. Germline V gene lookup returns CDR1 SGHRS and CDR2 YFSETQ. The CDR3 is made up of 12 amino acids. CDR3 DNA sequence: TGCGCCAGCAGCACGGACAGCTACGAGCAGTACTTC. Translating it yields CASSTDSYEQYF.

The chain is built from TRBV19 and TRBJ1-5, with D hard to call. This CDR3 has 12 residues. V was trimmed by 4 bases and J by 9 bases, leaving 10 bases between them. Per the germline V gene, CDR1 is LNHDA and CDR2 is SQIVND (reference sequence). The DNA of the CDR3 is TGTGCCAGTAGTAATACCCCCGGGCCCCAGCATTTT. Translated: CASSNTPGPQHF.

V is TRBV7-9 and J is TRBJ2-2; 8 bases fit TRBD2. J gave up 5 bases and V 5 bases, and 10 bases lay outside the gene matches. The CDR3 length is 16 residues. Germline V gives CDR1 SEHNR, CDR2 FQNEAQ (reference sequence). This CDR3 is CASSPDSGKGTGELFF. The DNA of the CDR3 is TGTGCCAGCAGCCCCGATAGCGGGAAGGGGACCGGGGAGCTGTTTTTT.

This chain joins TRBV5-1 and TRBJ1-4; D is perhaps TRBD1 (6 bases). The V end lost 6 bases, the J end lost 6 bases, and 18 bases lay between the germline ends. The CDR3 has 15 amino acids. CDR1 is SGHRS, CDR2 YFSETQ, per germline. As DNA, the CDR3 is TGCGCCAGCAAACAGGGCCCGCGGACTGATGAAAAACTGTTTTTT. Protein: CASKQGPRTDEKLFF.

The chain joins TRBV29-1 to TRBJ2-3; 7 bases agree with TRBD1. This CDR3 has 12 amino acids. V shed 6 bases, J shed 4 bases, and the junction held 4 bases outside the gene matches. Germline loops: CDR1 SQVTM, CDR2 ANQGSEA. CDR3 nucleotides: TGCAGCGTCCGACAGGGCCCAGATACGCAGTATTTT. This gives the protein CSVRQGPDTQYF.

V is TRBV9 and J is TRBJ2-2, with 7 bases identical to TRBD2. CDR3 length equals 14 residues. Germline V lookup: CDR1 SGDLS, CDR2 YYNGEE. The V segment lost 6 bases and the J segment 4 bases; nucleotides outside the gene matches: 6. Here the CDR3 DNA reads TGTGCCAGCAACCCTGGACTAGTCACCGGGGAGCTGTTTTTT. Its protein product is CASNPGLVTGELFF.

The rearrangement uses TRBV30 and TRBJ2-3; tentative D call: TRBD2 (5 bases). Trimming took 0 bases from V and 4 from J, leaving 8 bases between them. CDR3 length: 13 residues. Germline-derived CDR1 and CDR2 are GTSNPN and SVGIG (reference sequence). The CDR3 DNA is TGTGCCTGGAGTGTACGAGGGTCAGATACGCAGTATTTT. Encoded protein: CAWSVRGSDTQYF.

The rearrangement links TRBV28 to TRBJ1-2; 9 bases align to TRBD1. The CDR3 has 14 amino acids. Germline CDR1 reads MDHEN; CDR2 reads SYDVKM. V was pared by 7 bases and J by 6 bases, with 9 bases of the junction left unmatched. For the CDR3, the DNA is TGTGCCAGCACCGCCACTAACAGGGGGCATGGCTACACCTTC. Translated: CASTATNRGHGYTF.

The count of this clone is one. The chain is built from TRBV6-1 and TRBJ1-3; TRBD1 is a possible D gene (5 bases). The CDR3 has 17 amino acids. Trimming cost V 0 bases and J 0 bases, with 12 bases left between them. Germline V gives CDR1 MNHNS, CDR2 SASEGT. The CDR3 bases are TGTGCCAGCAGTGAAGCCCAGGGCTCCTTCTCTGGAAACACCATATATTTT. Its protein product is CASSEAQGSFSGNTIYF.

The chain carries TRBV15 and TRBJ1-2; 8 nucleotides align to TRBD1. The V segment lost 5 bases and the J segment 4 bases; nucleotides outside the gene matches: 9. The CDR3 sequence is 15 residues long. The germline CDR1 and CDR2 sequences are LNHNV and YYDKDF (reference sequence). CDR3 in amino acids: CATSPRQGSFYGYTF. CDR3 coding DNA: TGTGCCACCAGCCCGCGACAGGGGAGTTTCTATGGCTACACCTTC.

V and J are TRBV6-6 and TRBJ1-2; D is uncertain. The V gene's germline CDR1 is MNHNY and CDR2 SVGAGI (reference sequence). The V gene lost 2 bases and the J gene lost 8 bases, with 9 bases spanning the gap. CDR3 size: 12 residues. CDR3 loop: CASSYNSGGYTF. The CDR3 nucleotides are TGTGCCAGCAGTTACAACAGCGGCGGCTACACCTTC.

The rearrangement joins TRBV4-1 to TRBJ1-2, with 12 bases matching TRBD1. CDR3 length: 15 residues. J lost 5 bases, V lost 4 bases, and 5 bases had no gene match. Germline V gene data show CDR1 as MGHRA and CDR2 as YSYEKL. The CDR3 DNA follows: TGCGCCAGCAGCCCGGGACAGGGGGCAAGGTATGGCTACACCTTC. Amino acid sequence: CASSPGQGARYGYTF.

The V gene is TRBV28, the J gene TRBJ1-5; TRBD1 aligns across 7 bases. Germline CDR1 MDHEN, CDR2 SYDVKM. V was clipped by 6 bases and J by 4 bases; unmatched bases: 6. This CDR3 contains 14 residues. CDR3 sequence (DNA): TGTGCCAGCAGGGAGGGACAGATTAATCAGCCCCAGCATTTT. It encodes CASREGQINQPQHF.

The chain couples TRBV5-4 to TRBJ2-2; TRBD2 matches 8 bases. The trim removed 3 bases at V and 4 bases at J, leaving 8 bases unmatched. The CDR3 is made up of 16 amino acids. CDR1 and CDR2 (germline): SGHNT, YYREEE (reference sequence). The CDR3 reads CASSSERESFTGELFF. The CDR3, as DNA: TGTGCCAGCAGCTCAGAGCGGGAGTCCTTCACCGGGGAGCTGTTTTTT.

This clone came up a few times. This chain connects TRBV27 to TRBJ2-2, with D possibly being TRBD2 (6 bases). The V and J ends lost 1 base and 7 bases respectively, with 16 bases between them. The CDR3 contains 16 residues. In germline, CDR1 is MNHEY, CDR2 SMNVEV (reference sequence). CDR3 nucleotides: TGTGCCAGCAGTTTATACCCGGGAGCGTTGATCGGGGAGCTGTTTTTT. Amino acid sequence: CASSLYPGALIGELFF.

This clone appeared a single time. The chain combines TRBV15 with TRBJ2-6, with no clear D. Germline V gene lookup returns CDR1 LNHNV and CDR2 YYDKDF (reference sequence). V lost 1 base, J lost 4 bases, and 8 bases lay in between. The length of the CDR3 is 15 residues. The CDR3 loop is CATSRVERGANVLTF. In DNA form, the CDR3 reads TGTGCCACCAGCAGAGTAGAACGGGGGGCCAACGTCCTGACTTTC.

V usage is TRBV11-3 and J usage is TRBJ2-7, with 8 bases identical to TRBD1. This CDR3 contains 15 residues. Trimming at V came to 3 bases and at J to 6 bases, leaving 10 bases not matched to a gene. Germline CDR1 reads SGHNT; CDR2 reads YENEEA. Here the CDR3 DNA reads TGTGCCAGCAGCTTGAATTCGGACAGGGTGGCCGAGCAGTACTTC. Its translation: CASSLNSDRVAEQYF.

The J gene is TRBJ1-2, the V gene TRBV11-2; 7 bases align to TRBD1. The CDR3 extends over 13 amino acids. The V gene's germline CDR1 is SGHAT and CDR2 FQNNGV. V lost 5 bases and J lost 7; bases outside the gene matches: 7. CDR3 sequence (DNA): TGTGCCAGCAGCCAGGGGGTTATCGGTGGCTACACCTTC. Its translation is CASSQGVIGGYTF.

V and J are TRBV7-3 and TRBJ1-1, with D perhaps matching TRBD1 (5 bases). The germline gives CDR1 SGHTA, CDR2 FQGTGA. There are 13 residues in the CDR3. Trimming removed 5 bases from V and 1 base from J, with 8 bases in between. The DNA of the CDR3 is TGTGCCAGCAGCCTTGGACAGAACACTGAAGCTTTCTTT. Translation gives CASSLGQNTEAFF. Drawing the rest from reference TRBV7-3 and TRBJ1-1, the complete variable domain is GAGVSQTPSNKVTEKGKYVELRCDPISGHTALYWYRQSLGQGPEFLIYFQGTGAADDSGLPNDRFFAVRPEGSVSTLKIQRTERGDSAVYLCASSLGQNTEAFFGQGTRLTVV.

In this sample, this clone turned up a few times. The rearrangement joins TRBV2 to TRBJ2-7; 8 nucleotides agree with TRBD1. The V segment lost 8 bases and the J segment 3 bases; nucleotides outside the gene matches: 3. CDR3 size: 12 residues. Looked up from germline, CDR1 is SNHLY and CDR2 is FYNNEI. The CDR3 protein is CASLDRGYEQYF. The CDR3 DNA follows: TGTGCCAGCCTAGACAGGGGCTACGAGCAGTACTTC.

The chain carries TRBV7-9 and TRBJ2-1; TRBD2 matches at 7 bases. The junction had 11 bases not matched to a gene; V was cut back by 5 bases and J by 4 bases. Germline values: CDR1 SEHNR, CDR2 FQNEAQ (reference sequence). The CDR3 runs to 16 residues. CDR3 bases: TGTGCCAGCAGCCACCGAAGTGGGAGGGTTTACAATGAGCAGTTCTTC. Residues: CASSHRSGRVYNEQFF.

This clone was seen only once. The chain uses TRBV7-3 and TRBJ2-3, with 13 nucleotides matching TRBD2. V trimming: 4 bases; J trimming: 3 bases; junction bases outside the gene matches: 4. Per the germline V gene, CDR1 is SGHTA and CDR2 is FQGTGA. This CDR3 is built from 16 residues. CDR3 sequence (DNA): TGTGCCAGCAGCTCAGGACTAGCGGGAGTAACAGATACGCAGTATTTT. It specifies CASSSGLAGVTDTQYF.

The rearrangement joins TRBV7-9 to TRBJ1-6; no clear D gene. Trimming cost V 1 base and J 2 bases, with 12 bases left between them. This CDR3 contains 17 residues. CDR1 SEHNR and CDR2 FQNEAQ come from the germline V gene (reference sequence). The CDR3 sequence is CASSLGGFETYNSPLHF. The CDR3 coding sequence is TGTGCCAGCAGCTTAGGAGGGTTTGAGACCTATAATTCACCCCTCCACTTT.

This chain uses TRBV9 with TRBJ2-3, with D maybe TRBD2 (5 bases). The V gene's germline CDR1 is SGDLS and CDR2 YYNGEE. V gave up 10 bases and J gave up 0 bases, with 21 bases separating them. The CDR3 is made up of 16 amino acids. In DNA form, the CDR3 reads TGTGCCCCCCGCCGCTTGGTGAGGGCTAGCACAGATACGCAGTATTTT. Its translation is CAPRRLVRASTDTQYF. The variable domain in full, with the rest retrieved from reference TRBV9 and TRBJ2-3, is DSGVTQTPKHLITATGQRVTLRCSPRSGDLSVYWYQQSLDQGLQFLIQYYNGEERAKGNILERFSAQQFPDLHSELNLSSLELGDSALYFCAPRRLVRASTDTQYFGPGTRLTVL.

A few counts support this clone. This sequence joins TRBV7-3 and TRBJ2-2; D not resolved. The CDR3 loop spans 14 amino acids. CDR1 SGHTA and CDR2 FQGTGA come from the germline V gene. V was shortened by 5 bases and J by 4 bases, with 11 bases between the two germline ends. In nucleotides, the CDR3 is TGTGCCAGCAGCCCCAGACACGGCACCGGGGAGCTGTTTTTT. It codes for CASSPRHGTGELFF. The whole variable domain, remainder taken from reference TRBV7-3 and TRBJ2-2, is GAGVSQTPSNKVTEKGKYVELRCDPISGHTALYWYRQSLGQGPEFLIYFQGTGAADDSGLPNDRFFAVRPEGSVSTLKIQRTERGDSAVYLCASSPRHGTGELFFGEGSRLTVL.

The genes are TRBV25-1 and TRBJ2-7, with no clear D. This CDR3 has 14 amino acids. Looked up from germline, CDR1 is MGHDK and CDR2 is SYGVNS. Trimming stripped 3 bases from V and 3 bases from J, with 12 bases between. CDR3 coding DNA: TGTGCCAGCAGTGATCCCGTATTCTACTACGAGCAGTACTTC. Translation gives CASSDPVFYYEQYF.

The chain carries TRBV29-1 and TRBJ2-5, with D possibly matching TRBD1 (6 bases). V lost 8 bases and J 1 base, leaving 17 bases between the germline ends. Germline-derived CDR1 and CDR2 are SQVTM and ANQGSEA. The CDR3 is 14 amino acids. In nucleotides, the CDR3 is TGCAGCCATGCACAGGGTCCATCCCAAGAGACCCAGTACTTC. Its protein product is CSHAQGPSQETQYF.

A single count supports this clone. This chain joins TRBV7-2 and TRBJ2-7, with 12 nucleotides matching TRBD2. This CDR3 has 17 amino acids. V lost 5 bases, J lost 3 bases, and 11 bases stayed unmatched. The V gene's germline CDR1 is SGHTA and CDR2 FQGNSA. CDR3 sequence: CASSPRTSGTLLYEQYF. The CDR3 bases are TGTGCCAGCAGCCCTCGGACTAGCGGGACCCTGCTCTACGAGCAGTACTTC.

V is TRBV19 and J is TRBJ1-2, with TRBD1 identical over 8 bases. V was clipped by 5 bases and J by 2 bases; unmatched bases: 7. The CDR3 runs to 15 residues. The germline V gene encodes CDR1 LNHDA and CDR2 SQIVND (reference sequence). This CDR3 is CASSGIRGRNYGYTF. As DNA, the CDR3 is TGTGCCAGTAGTGGCATCAGGGGGCGGAACTATGGCTACACCTTC.